This TCR beta chain was obtained from a study of tumor-infiltrating lymphocytes in oesophageal squamous cell carcinoma. TCRdb re-called the PCR reads through MiXCR, storing one row per CDR3 protein. The data show just over 20,000 distinct CDR3 sequences, 35% to 45% seen once. Germline CDR1 is SGHVT and CDR2 is SQSDAQ. This CDR3 contains 14 residues. Trimming shortened V by 6 bases and J by 3 bases, and 11 bases separated the two germline ends. The rearrangement joins TRBV7-4 to TRBJ2-2, with a tentative D call TRBD1 (5 bases). The sequenced sample consisted of esophageal tumor tissue. This clonotype originated in a male donor with esophageal squamous cell carcinoma. As DNA, the CDR3 is TGTGCCAGCAGGGATCCAGGGTACACCGGGGAGCTGTTTTTT. Amino acid sequence: CASRDPGYTGELFF.